The source of this T cell receptor beta chain is a study of shared clonotypes between healthy human individuals. Study observations and caveats: Sequencing depth was predicted to influence how clonotypes are shared among donors.

From CD4+ cells came CD45RA+ naive and CD45RA-negative memory subsets. Worth noting for this clone: Its antigen is undetermined.

The CDR3 is made up of 13 amino acids. Germline V gives CDR1 GTSNPN, CDR2 SVGIG (reference sequence). V shed 0 bases and J 9 bases; nucleotides not matched to a gene: 5. Clones were sequenced by immunoSEQ multiplex PCR, and TCRdb holds only the in-frame ones, with some missing. This sample has about 2.4 million clones, with more than 85% found just once. The rearrangement joins TRBV30 to TRBJ1-2, with 9 bases identical to TRBD1. This receptor was taken from a man younger than 35 in good health. Some clones in this sample may be carry-over from other donors' samples. The sample was naive CD4+ T cells from PBMCs. Described subset: CD45RA+ positively selected. CDR3 in DNA: TGTGCCTGGAGTGTGCGACAGGGGGTGAGCTACACCTTC. It codes for CAWSVRQGVSYTF.